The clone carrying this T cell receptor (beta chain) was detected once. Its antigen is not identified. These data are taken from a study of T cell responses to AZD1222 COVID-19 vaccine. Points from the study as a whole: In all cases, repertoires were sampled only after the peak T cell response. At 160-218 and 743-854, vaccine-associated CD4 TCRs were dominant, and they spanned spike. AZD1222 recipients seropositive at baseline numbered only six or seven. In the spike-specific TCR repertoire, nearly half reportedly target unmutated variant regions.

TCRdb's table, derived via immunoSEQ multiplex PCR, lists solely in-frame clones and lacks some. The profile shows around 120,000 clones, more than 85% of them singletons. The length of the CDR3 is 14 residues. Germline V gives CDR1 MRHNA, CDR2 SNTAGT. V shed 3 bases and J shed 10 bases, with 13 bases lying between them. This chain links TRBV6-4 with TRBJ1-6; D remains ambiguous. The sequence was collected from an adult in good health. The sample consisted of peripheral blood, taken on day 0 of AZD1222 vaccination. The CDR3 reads CASSEGRGWSPLHF. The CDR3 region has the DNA TGTGCCAGCAGTGAGGGGAGAGGCTGGTCACCCCTCCACTTT.